This record looks at one T cell receptor (beta chain) sequence and its context. The data are from a study of T cells in Graves' hyperthyroidism and ophthalmopathy. Amplification of TCR beta CDR3 regions was performed using RNA transcripts as template. The primer set for the first-round RT-PCR of the TCR CDR3 was HTBI. TCRdb recomputed calls from the multiplex PCR reads with MiXCR, one row per CDR3 protein. The table records around 570,000 distinct CDR3 sequences, 20% of them present only once. The germline CDR1 and CDR2 sequences are SGHTA and FQGNSA. V lost 2 bases and J lost 1; bases outside the gene matches: 5. CDR3 length: 17 residues.

Input material: blood. The chain has TRBV7-2 and TRBJ2-7; 13 bases are a match to TRBD2. The receptor's source is a man aged 35 to 55 with Graves' ophthalmopathy. This chain's CDR3 is CASSLSTSGGKSYEQYF. CDR3 in DNA: TGTGCCAGCAGCTTATCGACTAGCGGGGGGAAGTCCTACGAGCAGTACTTC. Variable domain in full (rest from reference TRBV7-2 and TRBJ2-7): GAGVSQSPSNKVTEKGKDVELRCDPISGHTALYWYRQSLGQGLEFLIYFQGNSAPDKSGLPSDRFSAERTGGSVSTLTIQRTQQEDSAVYLCASSLSTSGGKSYEQYFGPGTRLTVT.